The source of this T cell receptor beta chain is a study of OX40 agonist ivuxolimab in advanced cancers. Study conclusions and caveats: On average, CD8+ T cells had more expanded clones than CD4+.

Comments on this clone: Its matching antigen is unknown.

Assay: immunoSEQ multiplex PCR; the TCRdb copy retains only in-frame clones and omits some. The repertoire consists of approximately 40,000 clones, with about 80% occurring once and the leading ten covering 20% to 25%. Germline CDR1 reads MDHEN; CDR2 reads SYDVKM. V lost 3 bases to trimming and J lost 1 base, with 16 bases between them. The CDR3 extends over 17 amino acids. The clonotype comes from an adult with an advanced solid tumor such as melanoma, head and neck, liver or kidney cancer. The chain couples TRBV28 to TRBJ1-3, with D unclear. The source material was CD4+ or CD8+ T cells sorted from blood, sampled in a trial of the OX40 agonist ivuxolimab. The CDR3 protein is CASSFRAAARSGNTIYF. The CDR3 DNA is TGTGCCAGCAGTTTCCGGGCGGCTGCCAGGTCTGGAAACACCATATATTTT.